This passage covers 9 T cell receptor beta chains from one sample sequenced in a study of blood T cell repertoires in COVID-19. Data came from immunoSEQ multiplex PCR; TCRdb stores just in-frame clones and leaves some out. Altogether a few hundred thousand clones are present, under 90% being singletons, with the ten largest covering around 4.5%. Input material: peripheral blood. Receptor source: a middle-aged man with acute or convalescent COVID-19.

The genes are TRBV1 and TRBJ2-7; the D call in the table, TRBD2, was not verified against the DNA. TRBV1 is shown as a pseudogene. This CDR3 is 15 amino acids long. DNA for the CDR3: TGCACCAGCAGCCAAGGCGGTATCCCCACCTACGAGCAGTACTTC. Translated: CTSSQGGIPTYEQYF.

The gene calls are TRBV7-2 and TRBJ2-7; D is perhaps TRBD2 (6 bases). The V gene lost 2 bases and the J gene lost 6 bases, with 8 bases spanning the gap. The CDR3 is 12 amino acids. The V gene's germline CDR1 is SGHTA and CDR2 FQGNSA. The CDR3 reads CASSLMRGEQYF. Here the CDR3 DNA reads TGTGCCAGCAGCTTAATGCGGGGCGAGCAGTACTTC.

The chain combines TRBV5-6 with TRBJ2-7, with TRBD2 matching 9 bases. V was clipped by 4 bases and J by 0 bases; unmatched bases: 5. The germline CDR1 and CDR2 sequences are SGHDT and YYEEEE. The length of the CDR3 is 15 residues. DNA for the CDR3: TGTGCCAGCAGCCAGAGCGGGGGGCACTCCTACGAGCAGTACTTC. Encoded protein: CASSQSGGHSYEQYF.

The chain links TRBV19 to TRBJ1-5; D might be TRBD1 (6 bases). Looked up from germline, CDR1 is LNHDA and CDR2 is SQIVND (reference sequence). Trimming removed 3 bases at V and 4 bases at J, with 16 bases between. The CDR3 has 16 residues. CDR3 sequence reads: CASSMSRQEPNQPQHF. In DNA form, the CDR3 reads TGTGCCAGTAGTATGTCCCGACAGGAGCCAAATCAGCCCCAGCATTTT.

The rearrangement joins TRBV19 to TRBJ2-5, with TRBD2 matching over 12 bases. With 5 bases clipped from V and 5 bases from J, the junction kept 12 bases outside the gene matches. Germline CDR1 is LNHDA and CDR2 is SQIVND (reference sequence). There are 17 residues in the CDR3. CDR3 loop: CASSPWTSGARRETQYF. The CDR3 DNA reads TGTGCCAGTAGTCCTTGGACTAGCGGGGCACGACGGGAGACCCAGTACTTC.

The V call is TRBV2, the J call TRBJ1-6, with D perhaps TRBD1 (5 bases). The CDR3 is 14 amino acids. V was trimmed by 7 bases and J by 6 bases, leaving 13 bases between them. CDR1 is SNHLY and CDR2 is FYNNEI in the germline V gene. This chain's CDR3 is CASNGQLSNSPLHF. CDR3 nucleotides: TGTGCCAGCAATGGACAACTATCTAATTCACCCCTCCACTTT.

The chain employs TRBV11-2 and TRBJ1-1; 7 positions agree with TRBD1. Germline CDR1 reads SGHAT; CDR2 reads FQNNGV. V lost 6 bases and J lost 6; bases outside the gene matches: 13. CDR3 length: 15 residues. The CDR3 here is CASRHLRQGGPEAFF. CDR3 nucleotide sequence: TGTGCCAGCAGACACCTTCGACAGGGCGGACCTGAAGCTTTCTTT. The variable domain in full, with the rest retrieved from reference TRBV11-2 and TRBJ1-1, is EAGVAQSPRYKIIEKRQSVAFWCNPISGHATLYWYQQILGQGPKLLIQFQNNGVVDDSQLPKDRFSAERLKGVDSTLKIQPAKLEDSAVYLCASRHLRQGGPEAFFGQGTRLTVV.

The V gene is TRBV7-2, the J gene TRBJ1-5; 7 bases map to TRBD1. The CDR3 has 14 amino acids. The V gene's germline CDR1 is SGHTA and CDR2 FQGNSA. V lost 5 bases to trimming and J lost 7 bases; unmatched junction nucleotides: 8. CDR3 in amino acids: CASSLQGVHQPQHF. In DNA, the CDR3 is TGTGCCAGCAGCCTTCAGGGGGTGCACCAGCCCCAGCATTTT. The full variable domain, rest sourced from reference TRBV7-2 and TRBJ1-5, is GAGVSQSPSNKVTEKGKDVELRCDPISGHTALYWYRQSLGQGLEFLIYFQGNSAPDKSGLPSDRFSAERTGGSVSTLTIQRTQQEDSAVYLCASSLQGVHQPQHFGDGTRLSIL.

In DNA form, the CDR3 reads TGTGCCAGTAGTGGGGGGGGCGGTAATAGCAATCAGCCCCAGCATTTT. Amino acid sequence: CASSGGGGNSNQPQHF. The rearrangement uses TRBV19 and TRBJ1-5; tentatively, D is TRBD1 (6 bases). Germline V gene data show CDR1 as LNHDA and CDR2 as SQIVND (reference sequence). The V gene lost 5 bases and the J gene lost 0 bases, with 14 bases spanning the gap. This CDR3 contains 16 residues.